This TCR beta chain is drawn from a study of beta chain features in type 1 diabetes. The CDR3 covers 16 residues. Germline V gives CDR1 SGHVS, CDR2 FQNEAQ. Trimming cost V 5 bases and J 2 bases; bases outside gene matches: 7. Expressed TCRB transcripts were sequenced because the isolated RNA had all been reverse transcribed beforehand. TCRdb keeps only in-frame clones here, not all; method: immunoSEQ multiplex PCR. The data hold fewer than 25,000 clones, with 50% observed a single time. In total, each donor contributed a single heparinised blood draw that averaged about 100 mL. Sequencing was carried out using stem cell memory CD4+ T cells from blood. This sequence was found in a man younger than 35 in good health. The rearrangement uses TRBV7-8 and TRBJ2-2; 8 bases are a match to TRBD1. CDR3 protein: CASSGPGGANTGELFF. The CDR3 coding sequence is TGTGCCAGCAGCGGGCCAGGGGGCGCAAACACCGGGGAGCTGTTTTTT.